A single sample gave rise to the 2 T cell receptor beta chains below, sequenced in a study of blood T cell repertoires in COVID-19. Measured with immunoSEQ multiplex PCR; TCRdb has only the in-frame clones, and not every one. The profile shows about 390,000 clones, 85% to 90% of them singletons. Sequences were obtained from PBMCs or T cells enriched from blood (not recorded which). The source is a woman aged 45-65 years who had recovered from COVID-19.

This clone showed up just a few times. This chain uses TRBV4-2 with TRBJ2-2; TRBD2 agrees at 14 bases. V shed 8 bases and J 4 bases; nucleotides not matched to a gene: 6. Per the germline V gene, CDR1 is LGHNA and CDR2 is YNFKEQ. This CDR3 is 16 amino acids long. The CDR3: CASGLTSGGATGELFF. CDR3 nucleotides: TGTGCCAGCGGGCTGACTAGCGGGGGGGCCACCGGGGAGCTGTTTTTT.

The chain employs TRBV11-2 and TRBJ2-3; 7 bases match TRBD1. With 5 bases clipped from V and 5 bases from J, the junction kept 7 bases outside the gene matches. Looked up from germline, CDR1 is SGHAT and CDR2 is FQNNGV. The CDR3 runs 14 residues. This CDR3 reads CASSAPGQIDTQYF. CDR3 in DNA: TGTGCCAGCAGCGCCCCGGGACAGATAGATACGCAGTATTTT.